Below are 21 T cell receptor beta chains sequenced from a single sample in a study of cytomegalovirus exposure and HLA in healthy donors. 13 Jbeta primers and 60 Vbeta primers were used for the PCR. Here immunoSEQ multiplex PCR was the method, and the copy in TCRdb shows in-frame clones only, minus some. The sample has over 130,000 clones, just under 85% seen once. Sequenced sample: PBMCs. These receptors were taken from a man aged 25-45 years in good health and CMV-seropositive.

This clone has only a few counts. The DNA of the CDR3 is TGTGCCAGCAATCATTTCTCCCGGGACAGAGGCAATCAGCCCCAGCATTTT. Residues: CASNHFSRDRGNQPQHF. V usage is TRBV2 and J usage is TRBJ1-5; TRBD1 matches 7 bases. The germline V gene has CDR1 SNHLY and CDR2 FYNNEI. The trim removed 7 bases at V and 2 bases at J, leaving 14 bases unmatched. The CDR3 is 17 residues long.

The chain is built from TRBV11-3 and TRBJ2-2; 11 bases align to TRBD1. Germline CDR1 reads SGHNT; CDR2 reads YENEEA. The CDR3 sequence is 16 residues long. V shed 5 bases and J 7 bases; nucleotides not matched to a gene: 9. This chain's CDR3 is CASSPGDRGISGELFF. CDR3 DNA sequence: TGTGCCAGCAGCCCCGGGGACAGGGGGATTAGCGGGGAGCTGTTTTTT.

V usage is TRBV19 and J usage is TRBJ2-1; no definite D call. V dropped 5 bases and J dropped 9 bases, with 8 bases sitting between them. This CDR3 spans 11 amino acids. Per germline, CDR1 LNHDA and CDR2 SQIVND (reference sequence). The CDR3 bases are TGTGCCAGTAGTGACCGAGGTGAGCAGTTCTTC. This sequence encodes CASSDRGEQFF.

CDR3 sequence reads: CASSLQRGQETQYF. The CDR3, as DNA: TGTGCCAGCAGTCTTCAGCGGGGCCAAGAGACCCAGTACTTC. This sequence joins TRBV11-2 and TRBJ2-5; 7 bases fit TRBD2. Looked up from germline, CDR1 is SGHAT and CDR2 is FQNNGV. This CDR3 region has 14 residues. J was trimmed by 1 base and V by 6 bases; bases with no gene match: 5.

On this clone itself: At one end the junction does not follow the germline gene, possibly because of a read error. The rearrangement uses TRBV6-1 and TRBJ2-7; D possibly corresponds to TRBD1 (5 bases). The CDR3 consists of 13 residues. Germline V lookup: CDR1 MNHNS, CDR2 SASEGT. CDR3 DNA: TGTGCCGGCAGTGAGACAGTTACCTACGAGCAGTACTTC. It encodes CAGSETVTYEQYF.

The chain uses TRBV5-1 and TRBJ2-7, with 7 bases lining up with TRBD2. CDR3 length: 16 amino acids. Germline CDR1 is SGHRS and CDR2 is YFSETQ. Losses at the gene ends were 4 bases for V and 4 bases for J; bases not matched to a gene: 14. CDR3 sequence (DNA): TGCGCCAGCAGCGCACTAAGGGAGGGACCCTTTTACGAGCAGTACTTC. It encodes CASSALREGPFYEQYF.

The chain is built from TRBV6-5 and TRBJ2-5, with D hard to call. Germline CDR1 and CDR2: MNHEY and SVGAGI. The CDR3 contains 15 residues. V lost 2 bases to trimming and J lost 5 bases, with 15 bases between them. CDR3 amino acids: CASSYPPAWVETQYF. In DNA, the CDR3 is TGTGCCAGCAGTTACCCCCCAGCGTGGGTGGAGACCCAGTACTTC.

The chain has TRBV27 and TRBJ2-1; 7 bases map to TRBD1. The CDR3 covers 16 residues. V dropped 5 bases and J dropped 7; count of bases not matched to a gene: 14. CDR1 is MNHEY and CDR2 is SMNVEV in the germline V gene (reference sequence). The CDR3 here is CASSPPRTGFGNEQFF. The CDR3 DNA reads TGTGCCAGCAGTCCACCACGGACAGGTTTCGGGAATGAGCAGTTCTTC.

In its sample, this clone was seen once. J is TRBJ2-7 and V is TRBV11-2; D perhaps matches TRBD1 (6 bases). The CDR3 consists of 13 residues. The V gene's germline CDR1 is SGHAT and CDR2 FQNNGV. Trimming took off 5 bases at V and 2 bases at J, with 10 bases between the two ends. CDR3 loop: CASSPGTTYEQYF. The CDR3 nucleotides read TGTGCCAGCAGCCCTGGGACAACCTACGAGCAGTACTTC.

The chain carries TRBV7-3 and TRBJ2-3; 14 positions match TRBD2. Trimming cost V 5 bases and J 4 bases; bases outside gene matches: 2. The CDR3 sequence is 15 residues long. The germline gives CDR1 SGHTA, CDR2 FQGTGA. The CDR3 here is CASSQTSGGADTQYF. As DNA, the CDR3 is TGTGCCAGCAGCCAGACTAGCGGGGGGGCAGATACGCAGTATTTT.

The gene calls are TRBV19 and TRBJ2-7; D is perhaps TRBD2 (5 bases). Germline V gives CDR1 LNHDA, CDR2 SQIVND (reference sequence). V was shortened by 4 bases and J by 3 bases, with 10 bases between the two germline ends. This CDR3 has 13 amino acids. DNA of the CDR3: TGTGCCAGTAGTAAAGCGGCTAACTACGAGCAGTACTTC. Protein product: CASSKAANYEQYF.

The CDR3 reads CASSLQDLNSGGAFF. Here the CDR3 DNA reads TGTGCCAGCAGCTTACAGGACCTAAATTCCGGGGGAGCTTTCTTT. The chain uses TRBV5-5 and TRBJ1-1; D might be TRBD1 (5 bases). V dropped 2 bases and J dropped 10 bases, with 21 bases sitting between them. The CDR3 is made up of 15 amino acids. Germline CDR1 and CDR2: SGHKS and YYEKEE (reference sequence).

The genes are TRBV27 and TRBJ1-1; D call uncertain. This CDR3 is 15 amino acids long. Trimming cost V 2 bases and J 5 bases, with 15 bases left between them. The germline V gene has CDR1 MNHEY and CDR2 SMNVEV (reference sequence). The CDR3: CASSLMAGPGTEAFF. For the CDR3, the DNA is TGTGCCAGCAGTTTAATGGCTGGGCCGGGAACTGAAGCTTTCTTT.

The chain combines TRBV25-1 with TRBJ1-6; D call uncertain. Germline V CDR1 and CDR2: MGHDK, SYGVNS. Deletions cut 1 base from V and 6 bases from J, with 7 bases between. The CDR3 is 14 amino acids. The CDR3 DNA is TGTGCCAGCAGTGAATTTGTCAGTAATTCACCCCTCCACTTT. Translation gives CASSEFVSNSPLHF.

The chain is built from TRBV5-4 and TRBJ2-7; 8 bases fit TRBD2. The germline CDR1 and CDR2 sequences are SGHNT and YYREEE (reference sequence). Losses at the gene ends were 4 bases for V and 7 bases for J; bases not matched to a gene: 7. The CDR3 consists of 13 residues. The DNA of the CDR3 is TGTGCCAGCAGCAGCGGACTAGCTGGGGAGCAGTACTTC. Its translation is CASSSGLAGEQYF.

This sequence joins TRBV5-6 and TRBJ2-3, with unresolved D. Between the trimmed V and J ends, which lost 4 bases and 2 bases, there was a span of 5 bases. From germline, CDR1 is SGHDT and CDR2 YYEEEE. This CDR3 is built from 12 residues. The CDR3 here is CASSRHTDTQYF. As DNA, the CDR3 is TGTGCCAGCAGCCGACACACAGATACGCAGTATTTT.

This chain connects TRBV11-2 to TRBJ2-1; no clear D. The CDR3 is 11 amino acids. V shed 4 bases and J shed 14 bases, with 12 bases lying between them. The germline CDR1 and CDR2 sequences are SGHAT and FQNNGV. The CDR3 DNA reads as TGTGCCAGCAGCTCCAGGCTCCCGGAGTTCTTC. Its protein product is CASSSRLPEFF.

This chain uses TRBV28 with TRBJ2-5; D gene ambiguous. Germline assignment: CDR1 MDHEN and CDR2 SYDVKM. V lost 6 bases, J lost 1 base, and 9 bases lay in between. The CDR3 has 13 amino acids. CDR3 amino acids: CASRPPVQETQYF. DNA of the CDR3: TGTGCCAGCAGACCCCCGGTCCAAGAGACCCAGTACTTC. The variable domain in full, with the rest retrieved from reference TRBV28 and TRBJ2-5, is DVKVTQSSRYLVKRTGEKVFLECVQDMDHENMFWYRQDPGLGLRLIYFSYDVKMKEKGDIPEGYSVSREKKERFSLILESASTNQTSMYLCASRPPVQETQYFGPGTRLLVL.

The gene calls are TRBV2 and TRBJ1-5, with TRBD1 matching over 8 bases. Germline loops: CDR1 SNHLY, CDR2 FYNNEI. The CDR3 is made up of 16 amino acids. With V trimmed by 7 bases and J by 2 bases, 10 bases remained unmatched. The CDR3 loop reads CASMRSPGQGNQPQHF. In nucleotides, the CDR3 is TGTGCCAGCATGAGATCACCGGGACAGGGCAATCAGCCCCAGCATTTT.

V gene TRBV18 combines with J gene TRBJ1-1, with D hard to call. The germline CDR1 and CDR2 sequences are KGHSH and LQKENI. V was clipped by 4 bases and J by 5 bases, with 8 bases between them. CDR3 length: 12 residues. The CDR3 bases are TGTGCCAGCTCACTAACGGGAACTGAAGCTTTCTTT. As protein: CASSLTGTEAFF.

The V call is TRBV6-5, the J call TRBJ1-5, with TRBD1 matching over 7 bases. The junction had 9 bases not matched to a gene; V was cut back by 6 bases and J by 4 bases. Germline CDR1 and CDR2: MNHEY and SVGAGI. The CDR3 consists of 15 residues. CDR3 DNA sequence: TGTGCCAGCAGGCCAGACAGGGCAGGTAATCAGCCCCAGCATTTT. Its translation is CASRPDRAGNQPQHF.